This entry lists 3 T cell receptor beta chains sequenced from one sample in a study of OX40 agonist ivuxolimab in advanced cancers. Library creation used the immunoSEQ multiplex PCR assay. TCRdb limited this immuneACCESS table to in-frame rearrangements with V and J called. A share of clones is missing; checked studies link under half to unresolved V genes, and the rest is unexplained. Counted in this sample were tens of thousands of clones; about nine tenths of them appeared once. Of the sample, around 4.1% falls within the top ten clones. The sequencing here drew on CD4+ or CD8+ T cells sorted from blood, taken in a trial of the OX40 agonist ivuxolimab. All receptors derive from an adult with an advanced solid tumor such as melanoma, head and neck, liver or kidney cancer.

V is TRBV28 and J is TRBJ2-7; the D call may be TRBD1 or TRBD2 (6 bases each). The germline CDR1 and CDR2 sequences are MDHEN and SYDVKM. This CDR3 has 14 residues. Between the trimmed V and J ends, which lost 7 bases and 2 bases, there was a span of 15 bases. Here the CDR3 DNA reads TGTGCCAGCACCTCAGGGGACTCCACCTACGAGCAGTACTTC. Translated: CASTSGDSTYEQYF.

This chain joins TRBV6-5 and TRBJ1-1; D remains unclear. V was pared by 6 bases and J by 6 bases, with 20 bases between. There are 15 residues in the CDR3. Per germline, CDR1 MNHEY and CDR2 SVGAGI. The CDR3 nucleotides are TGTGCCAGCAGACCACTTCCGGCTATTAGCGCTGAAGCTTTCTTT. The encoded protein is CASRPLPAISAEAFF.

The chain uses TRBV6-6 and TRBJ1-6; a weak D match, TRBD1 (5 bases). This CDR3 has 13 amino acids. Per germline, CDR1 MNHNY and CDR2 SVGAGI (reference sequence). V lost 8 bases to trimming and J lost 9 bases, with 14 bases between them. CDR3 protein: CASHPGRFSPLHF. As DNA, the CDR3 is TGTGCCAGCCATCCGGGACGGTTTTCACCCCTCCACTTT.